Here is one T cell receptor beta chain with its context. This specimen comes from a study of blood T cells in healthy people across ages. With a J-beta primer mix and a sample-barcoded 5' primer, a second PCR ran roughly 7 to 11 cycles. From the 5' RACE reads, TCRdb called clonotypes with MiXCR, one entry per CDR3 protein. The sample carries about 840,000 distinct CDR3 sequences, about 28% recorded once. Germline V lookup: CDR1 SGHRS, CDR2 YFSETQ. J gave up 4 bases and V 2 bases, and 12 bases lay outside the gene matches. This CDR3 comprises 19 residues. The same data also contributed to another study, on T cells of mothers and their children.

The TCR sequence derives from a woman in her forties in good health. Sequences were obtained from blood. The rearrangement links TRBV5-1 to TRBJ2-1; 13 nucleotides line up with TRBD2. CDR3 amino acids: CASSFNGLAGEQSYNEQFF. The DNA of the CDR3 is TGCGCCAGCAGCTTCAACGGACTAGCGGGGGAACAAAGTTACAATGAGCAGTTCTTC.